The 17 T cell receptor beta chains below come from one sample, sequenced in a study of identical twins. Using its own MiXCR run on the 5' RACE reads, TCRdb lists one record per CDR3 protein. Counted here are around 1.7 million distinct CDR3 sequences, about 30% occurring once; the ten biggest clones make up about 0.27%. Material for sequencing was cord blood. Receptors were obtained from a newborn girl in good health.

The gene calls are TRBV20-1 and TRBJ2-1; no definite D call. CDR1 and CDR2 from the germline V gene are DFQATT and SNEGSKA (reference sequence). CDR3 length: 12 residues. The V end was cut by 6 bases, the J end by 5 bases, with 11 bases between. The CDR3 DNA follows: TGCAGTGCCCGAGTCACTGACAATGAGCAGTTCTTC. Translation: CSARVTDNEQFF.

This clonotype was counted a few times. The chain couples TRBV28 to TRBJ1-6; no clear D gene. The CDR3 is made up of 14 amino acids. V was trimmed by 2 bases and J by 8 bases, leaving 10 bases between them. Germline CDR1 MDHEN, CDR2 SYDVKM. The CDR3 DNA sequence: TGTGCCAGCAGTTTACCCTCACATGATTCACCCCTCCACTTT. Translated: CASSLPSHDSPLHF.

The rearrangement joins TRBV19 to TRBJ1-4; D might be TRBD1 (5 bases). The CDR3 is 15 amino acids. The germline V and J ends were trimmed by 5 bases and 3 bases, with 13 bases remaining between them. Germline loops: CDR1 LNHDA, CDR2 SQIVND (reference sequence). The CDR3 bases are TGTGCCAGTAGTGTTGACAGTTCTCCTAATGAAAAACTGTTTTTT. It is translated as CASSVDSSPNEKLFF.

This clonotype was detected a few times. V usage is TRBV5-5 and J usage is TRBJ2-1; D is possibly TRBD1 (5 bases). Trimming took off 5 bases at V and 0 bases at J, with 15 bases between the two ends. In germline, CDR1 is SGHKS, CDR2 YYEKEE (reference sequence). This CDR3 contains 16 residues. As DNA, the CDR3 is TGTGCCAGCAGGAGGTTGACAGCCGGCTCCTACAATGAGCAGTTCTTC. Translation gives CASRRLTAGSYNEQFF. Combining the CDR3 with reference TRBV5-5 and TRBJ2-1 gives the whole variable domain DAGVTQSPTHLIKTRGQQVTLRCSPISGHKSVSWYQQVLGQGPQFIFQYYEKEERGRGNFPDRFSARQFPNYSSELNVNALLLGDSALYLCASRRLTAGSYNEQFFGPGTRLTVL.

The chain recombines TRBV6-6 with TRBJ2-1; D may be TRBD1 or TRBD2 (6 bases each). This CDR3 has 13 residues. Germline V gene sequence: CDR1 MNHNY, CDR2 SVGAGI (reference sequence). Trimming removed 2 bases from V and 6 bases from J, with 8 bases in between. CDR3 sequence (DNA): TGTGCCAGCAGTTACGGAGGGGGCAATGAGCAGTTCTTC. This codes for CASSYGGGNEQFF.

The J gene is TRBJ1-5, the V gene TRBV27; D is possibly TRBD1 (5 bases). CDR1 is MNHEY, CDR2 SMNVEV, per germline (reference sequence). The CDR3 consists of 15 residues. The V end was cut by 8 bases, the J end by 3 bases, with 17 bases between. The CDR3 DNA sequence: TGTGCCAGCCGCCAGGGTTCCCTTTCCAATCAGCCCCAGCATTTT. Its translation is CASRQGSLSNQPQHF.

V usage is TRBV20-1 and J usage is TRBJ2-7, with D possibly being TRBD2 (6 bases). V gave up 4 bases and J gave up 4 bases, with 17 bases separating them. Germline V gene data show CDR1 as DFQATT and CDR2 as SNEGSKA (reference sequence). CDR3 size: 14 residues. CDR3 DNA: TGCAGTGCTAACCCTACTAGCTTGGGGTACGAGCAGTACTTC. It specifies CSANPTSLGYEQYF.

The sample holds a few counts of this clonotype. J is TRBJ2-5 and V is TRBV20-1, with D perhaps TRBD1 or TRBD2 (7 bases each). The V gene lost 6 bases and the J gene lost 4 bases, with 18 bases spanning the gap. Germline V gene sequence: CDR1 DFQATT, CDR2 SNEGSKA (reference sequence). The CDR3 is 14 residues long. The CDR3 spells CSALSGGGGETQYF. DNA for the CDR3: TGCAGTGCCCTTTCAGGGGGAGGGGGAGAGACCCAGTACTTC.

The V and J genes are TRBV5-1 and TRBJ2-7; D might be TRBD2 (7 bases). This CDR3 is 17 amino acids long. CDR1 is SGHRS, CDR2 YFSETQ, per germline. The ends were cut back, 4 bases at V and 3 bases at J, with 23 bases in the middle. The CDR3 is CASSRDRSLAEHYEQYF. The CDR3 DNA follows: TGCGCCAGCAGCCGCGACAGGTCTCTAGCGGAACACTACGAGCAGTACTTC. Together with reference TRBV5-1 and TRBJ2-7, the CDR3 gives the full variable domain: KAGVTQTPRYLIKTRGQQVTLSCSPISGHRSVSWYQQTPGQGLQFLFEYFSETQRNKGNFPGRFSGRQFSNSRSEMNVSTLELGDSALYLCASSRDRSLAEHYEQYFGPGTRLTVT.

In its sample, this clonotype was seen a few times. The rearrangement joins TRBV2 to TRBJ2-1; 9 nucleotides line up with TRBD2. V trimming: 7 bases; J trimming: 5 bases; junction bases outside the gene matches: 6. There are 14 residues in the CDR3. Germline CDR1 and CDR2: SNHLY and FYNNEI. This chain's CDR3 is CASKGLARNNEQFF. The CDR3 bases are TGTGCCAGCAAAGGACTAGCGCGGAACAATGAGCAGTTCTTC.

The rearrangement uses TRBV3-1 and TRBJ1-2; 8 bases line up with TRBD1. Germline trimming cut 4 bases from V and 4 bases from J; bases unmatched to any gene: 8. CDR3 length: 15 residues. CDR1 and CDR2 from the germline V gene are LGHDT and YNNKEL (reference sequence). The CDR3 DNA reads TGTGCCAGCAGCCCAAACCCGGGACAGGCCTATGGCTACACCTTC. Translation gives CASSPNPGQAYGYTF.

This rearrangement joins TRBV7-8 to TRBJ2-3; 8 positions agree with TRBD1. With V trimmed by 0 bases and J by 2 bases, 4 bases remained unmatched. CDR1 is SGHVS and CDR2 is FQNEAQ in the germline V gene. The length of the CDR3 is 16 residues. This chain's CDR3 is CASSLAGDRYTDTQYF. In DNA, the CDR3 is TGTGCCAGCAGCTTAGCTGGGGACAGGTACACAGATACGCAGTATTTT. Drawing the rest from reference TRBV7-8 and TRBJ2-3, the complete variable domain is GAGVSQSPRYKVAKRGQDVALRCDPISGHVSLFWYQQALGQGPEFLTYFQNEAQLDKSGLPSDRFFAERPEGSVSTLKIQRTQQEDSAVYLCASSLAGDRYTDTQYFGPGTRLTVL.

This clonotype was detected a few times. CDR3 sequence reads: CASSPPDREHPKSNQPQHF. CDR3 nucleotide sequence: TGTGCCAGCAGCCCCCCCGACAGGGAGCACCCTAAGAGCAATCAGCCCCAGCATTTT. This chain uses TRBV12-1 with TRBJ1-5; the listed D gene, TRBD1, was not tested against the DNA. TRBV12-1 constitutes a pseudogene. The CDR3 length is 19 residues.

In its sample, this clonotype was seen a few times. V usage is TRBV3-1 and J usage is TRBJ2-7, with D tentatively TRBD2 (6 bases). The length of the CDR3 is 17 residues. The V gene lost 5 bases and the J gene lost 3 bases, with 23 bases spanning the gap. The germline V gene has CDR1 LGHDT and CDR2 YNNKEL (reference sequence). DNA for the CDR3: TGTGCCAGCAGCGGCCGGACTACCAAAGACCCCTACTACGAGCAGTACTTC. Amino acid sequence: CASSGRTTKDPYYEQYF.

This clonotype was recorded only once. The chain carries TRBV6-5 and TRBJ2-7, with 11 positions matching TRBD2. Germline-derived CDR1 and CDR2 are MNHEY and SVGAGI. This CDR3 contains 16 residues. V lost 6 bases, J lost 3 bases, and 10 bases stayed unmatched. The CDR3 sequence: CASSLSGLAANYEQYF. As DNA, the CDR3 is TGTGCCAGCAGCCTTTCGGGACTAGCGGCGAACTACGAGCAGTACTTC.

This clonotype occurred a few times. This sequence joins TRBV29-1 and TRBJ1-1; D is possibly TRBD1 (5 bases). The CDR3 totals 10 residues. V was cut by 0 bases and J by 10 bases, with 6 bases left in between. CDR1 is SQVTM and CDR2 is ANQGSEA in the germline V gene. The CDR3, as DNA: TGCAGCGTTGAAGAGGGACGAGCTTTCTTT. This codes for CSVEEGRAFF. The full variable domain, with the rest looked up from reference TRBV29-1 and TRBJ1-1, is SAVISQKPSRDICQRGTSLTIQCQVDSQVTMMFWYRQQPGQSLTLIATANQGSEATYESGFVIDKFPISRPNLTFSTLTVSNMSPEDSSIYLCSVEEGRAFFGQGTRLTVV.

The chain carries TRBV3-1 and TRBJ1-2, with D unresolved. This CDR3 has 11 amino acids. Germline V gene data show CDR1 as LGHDT and CDR2 as YNNKEL (reference sequence). V was shortened by 7 bases and J by 8 bases, with 11 bases between the two germline ends. CDR3 sequence: CASTEGGGYTF. The CDR3 DNA reads as TGTGCCAGCACGGAAGGTGGAGGCTACACCTTC.